This T cell receptor beta chain was captured by sequencing in a study of radiotherapy plus CTLA-4 blockade in lung cancer (dated 2018 in TCRdb). Broadly, across the study: Objective responses occurred in approximately 19% of enrolled patients, and 25% to 40% achieved disease control.

Sequences GTSNPN (CDR1) and SVGIG (CDR2) are obtained from the germline V gene (reference sequence). V and J lose 4 bases and 4 bases, and a span of 13 bases separates them. From cysteine to phenylalanine, the CDR3 is 13 amino acids long. The kept DNA is CDR3 alone, 39 bases in frame from the first base. What the research found in general, with its limitations: After treatment with radiotherapy and ipilimumab, TCR clones that originated in tumors expanded in peripheral blood. The strongest predictors of response were reported to be early dynamic shifts in blood T cell clones along with a rise in serum interferon-beta following radiation.

The study evaluated CTLA-4 blockade (ipilimumab) given together with focal radiation therapy in patients who had chemo-refractory metastatic non-small-cell lung cancer. The receptor library was made with the immunoSEQ multiplex PCR assay. This immuneACCESS table, as held by TCRdb, lists in-frame sequences with V and J called but not all clones. Of the missing ones, under half trace to an unresolved V gene in checked studies; the others have no known cause. For this sample the table gives tens of thousands of clones, of which approximately 80% were detected only once. The ten largest clones add up to about 2.9% of the sample. Note on this clone: The antigen this receptor binds is unknown. Base-call qualities are not available, and no considerably larger clone is one nucleotide away.

This TCR came from a human donor with non-small cell lung cancer who had a partial response to radiotherapy plus ipilimumab. The material was peripheral blood, obtained from a patient treated with radiotherapy plus ipilimumab. Rearrangement joined TRBV30 to TRBJ1-2; perhaps TRBD1 is the D gene, with 6 bases matching. The CDR3: CAWTRQVGYGYTF. The sequenced DNA is TGTGCCTGGACCAGACAGGTTGGCTATGGCTACACCTTC.